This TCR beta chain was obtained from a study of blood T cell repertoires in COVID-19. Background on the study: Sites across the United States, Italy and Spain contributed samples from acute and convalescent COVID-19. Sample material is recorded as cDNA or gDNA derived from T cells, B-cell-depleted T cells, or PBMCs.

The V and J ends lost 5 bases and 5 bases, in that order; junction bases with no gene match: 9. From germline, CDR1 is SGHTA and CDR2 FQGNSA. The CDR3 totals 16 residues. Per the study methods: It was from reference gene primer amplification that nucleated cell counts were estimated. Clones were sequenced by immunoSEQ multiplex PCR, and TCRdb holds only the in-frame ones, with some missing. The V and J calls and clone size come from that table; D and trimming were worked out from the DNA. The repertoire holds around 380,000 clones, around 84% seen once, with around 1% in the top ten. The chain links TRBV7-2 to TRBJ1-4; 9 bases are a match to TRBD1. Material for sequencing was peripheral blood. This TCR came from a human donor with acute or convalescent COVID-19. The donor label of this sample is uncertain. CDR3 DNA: TGTGCCAGCAGCCCATCGACCGGGACAGGGAATGAAAAACTGTTTTTT. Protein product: CASSPSTGTGNEKLFF.